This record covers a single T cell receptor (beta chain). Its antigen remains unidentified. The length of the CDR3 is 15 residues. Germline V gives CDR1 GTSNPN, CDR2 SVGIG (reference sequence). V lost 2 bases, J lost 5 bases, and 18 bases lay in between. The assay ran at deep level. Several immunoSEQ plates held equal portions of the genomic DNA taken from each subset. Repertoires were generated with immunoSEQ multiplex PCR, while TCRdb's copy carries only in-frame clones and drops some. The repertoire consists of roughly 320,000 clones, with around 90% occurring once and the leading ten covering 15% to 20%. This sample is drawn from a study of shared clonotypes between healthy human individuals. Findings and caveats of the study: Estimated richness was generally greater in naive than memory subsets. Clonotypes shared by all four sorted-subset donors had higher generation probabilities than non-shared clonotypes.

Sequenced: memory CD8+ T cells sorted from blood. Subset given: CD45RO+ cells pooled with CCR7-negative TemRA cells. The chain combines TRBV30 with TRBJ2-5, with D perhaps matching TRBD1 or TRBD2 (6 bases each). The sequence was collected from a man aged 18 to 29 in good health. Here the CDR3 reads CAWSSFGGLGETQYF. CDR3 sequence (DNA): TGTGCCTGGAGTAGCTTCGGGGGCTTAGGGGAGACCCAGTACTTC. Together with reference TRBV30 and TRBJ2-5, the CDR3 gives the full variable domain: SQTIHQWPATLVQPVGSPLSLECTVEGTSNPNLYWYRQAAGRGLQLLFYSVGIGQISSEVPQNLSASRPQDRQFILSSKKLLLSDSGFYLCAWSSFGGLGETQYFGPGTRLLVL.